This entry describes one TCR beta chain. The antigen is unknown. Generated by immunoSEQ multiplex PCR, the TCRdb table keeps only in-frame clones and is missing some. The sample lists around 450,000 clones, approximately 89% occurring once. This sample was included in a study of Ad26.COV2.S vaccination and SARS-CoV-2 variants. Study-wide background: In the study, Ad26.COV2.S was injected intramuscularly once, or twice 56 days apart. Study-wide findings and caveats: A substantial breadth of spike-specific CD8+ and CD4+ T cell responses after vaccination has been reported.

Stated treatment: some 20 received Ad26.COV2.S at low or high dose, single or two shots; about 5 received placebo; per-sample allocation not given. Specimens were obtained on day 63 following the first vaccine or placebo injection. The CDR3 contains 15 residues. V gave up 2 bases and J gave up 7 bases, with 12 bases separating them. CDR1 is ENHRY, CDR2 SYGVKD, per germline. The sample consisted of peripheral blood, taken in a trial of Ad26.COV2.S vaccine versus placebo. The V and J genes are TRBV10-3 and TRBJ1-6, with TRBD1 as a possible D gene (6 bases). This TCR was sampled from a person between 18 and 59 years old who received the Ad26.COV2.S COVID-19 vaccine or a placebo. CDR3 nucleotides: TGTGCCATCAGTGAGGGGGCAGGGGTGAATTCACCCCTCCACTTT. Translation: CAISEGAGVNSPLHF.